Below, one TCR beta chain is given with its context. The data belong to a study of cytomegalovirus exposure and HLA in healthy donors. Both 60 Vbeta primers and 13 Jbeta primers went into the PCR. Profiling relied on immunoSEQ multiplex PCR, and the TCRdb table lists in-frame clones only, not all of them. The table has hundreds of thousands of clones, around 80% seen once. V lost 5 bases to trimming and J lost 8 bases; unmatched junction nucleotides: 4. The CDR3 runs 12 residues. Germline loops: CDR1 SGHTA, CDR2 FQGNSA. Sequences were obtained from PBMCs. The source is a boy aged 5-17 years in good health and CMV-seronegative. The rearrangement joins TRBV7-2 to TRBJ1-2; 8 bases are a match to TRBD1. The CDR3: CASSPDRDGYTF. CDR3 in DNA: TGTGCCAGCAGCCCGGACAGGGACGGCTACACCTTC.